The 14 T cell receptor beta chains reported below all come from one sample, sequenced in a study of Graves' ophthalmopathy and Graves' hyperthyroidism. For repertoire sequencing, the TCR beta CDR3 regions were amplified from RNA transcripts. First-round RT-PCR employed HTBI primers, with a second-round multiplex PCR after it. TCRdb used MiXCR to reprocess the multiplex PCR reads, holding one entry per CDR3 protein. Of 650,000 to 900,000 distinct CDR3 sequences in the sample, roughly 40% were seen once. Sequencing input: peripheral blood. The source is an adult man with Graves' ophthalmopathy.

The V call is TRBV20-1, the J call TRBJ1-6, with 9 positions matching TRBD1. CDR1 DFQATT and CDR2 SNEGSKA come from the germline V gene (reference sequence). The CDR3 loop spans 14 amino acids. The trim removed 5 bases at V and 9 bases at J, leaving 8 bases unmatched. CDR3 loop: CSAGGTGITSPLHF. For the CDR3, the DNA is TGCAGTGCTGGGGGGACAGGGATTACTTCACCCCTCCACTTT.

The chain has TRBV2 and TRBJ1-1, with D uncertain. In germline, CDR1 is SNHLY, CDR2 FYNNEI. V lost 7 bases and J 4 bases, leaving 13 bases between the germline ends. CDR3 length equals 13 residues. The CDR3, as DNA: TGTGCCAGCAACACTGGGGAGGGCACTGAAGCTTTCTTT. Amino acid sequence: CASNTGEGTEAFF.

The chain couples TRBV20-1 to TRBJ2-7; D not resolved. Germline V gives CDR1 DFQATT, CDR2 SNEGSKA (reference sequence). Trimming left V 1 base short and J 1 base short, with 11 bases between. CDR3 length equals 14 residues. The CDR3 DNA is TGCAGTGCTAGAGTTCCGACAAATTCCTACGAGCAGTACTTC. Residues: CSARVPTNSYEQYF.

Details on this clonotype: The CDR3 does not end in the conserved phenylalanine or tryptophan, so this is likely a read error. CDR3 in amino acids: CASALAVQETQYV. The CDR3 coding sequence is TGTGCCAGCGCACTAGCGGTCCAAGAGACCCAGTACGTC. The genes are TRBV18 and TRBJ2-5; the match to TRBD2 covers 8 bases. Unmatched junction bases numbered 3, after V lost 8 bases and J lost 1 base. CDR3 length: 13 amino acids. Germline V gives CDR1 KGHSH, CDR2 LQKENI.

This clonotype was detected once. This rearrangement joins TRBV29-1 to TRBJ2-3, with 8 bases identical to TRBD1. V was pared by 3 bases and J by 0 bases, with 8 bases of the junction left unmatched. The CDR3 runs to 16 residues. The germline V gene has CDR1 SQVTM and CDR2 ANQGSEA. CDR3 nucleotide sequence: TGCAGCGTTGAGAACGGACAGGGCGTGAGCACAGATACGCAGTATTTT. Translating gives CSVENGQGVSTDTQYF.

This clonotype was observed a handful of times. CDR3 in DNA: TGTGCCAGCAGCTTAGACGGCGGCACAGATACGCAGTATTTT. Residues: CASSLDGGTDTQYF. The gene calls are TRBV7-2 and TRBJ2-3, with D uncertain. Germline V gene sequence: CDR1 SGHTA, CDR2 FQGNSA. V was trimmed by 1 base and J by 1 base, leaving 6 bases between them. The CDR3 is 14 amino acids.

This sequence joins TRBV24-1 and TRBJ1-2, with D hard to call. CDR3 length: 16 amino acids. The germline V and J ends were trimmed by 2 bases and 6 bases, with 18 bases remaining between them. Germline CDR1 is KGHDR and CDR2 is SFDVKD. The CDR3 reads CATSDSRSAILDGYTF. In nucleotides, the CDR3 is TGTGCCACCAGTGATTCTCGGTCGGCTATCCTGGATGGCTACACCTTC.

The J gene is TRBJ2-5, the V gene TRBV2; D possibly corresponds to TRBD1 (6 bases). CDR3 length equals 15 residues. Germline lookup yields CDR1 SNHLY and CDR2 FYNNEI. The V end was cut by 9 bases, the J end by 3 bases, with 20 bases between. The chain's CDR3 is CAREDRDTAEETQYF. Here the CDR3 DNA reads TGTGCCAGGGAAGACCGGGACACAGCAGAAGAGACCCAGTACTTC.

This clonotype was counted ten times or more. The V call is TRBV2, the J call TRBJ2-5, with 9 nucleotides matching TRBD1. V gave up 6 bases and J gave up 3 bases; unmatched junction bases: 5. CDR3 length equals 14 residues. CDR1 and CDR2 from the germline V gene are SNHLY and FYNNEI. This CDR3 reads CASSTGTGKETQYF. The DNA of the CDR3 is TGTGCCAGCAGCACCGGGACAGGGAAAGAGACCCAGTACTTC.

There are many counts of this clonotype. This sequence joins TRBV7-2 and TRBJ2-5; TRBD2 agrees at 8 bases. With 4 bases clipped from V and 5 bases from J, the junction kept 9 bases outside the gene matches. The CDR3 has 15 residues. From germline, CDR1 is SGHTA and CDR2 FQGNSA. For the CDR3, the DNA is TGTGCCAGCAGCTCTGCTGAGGGCGGGAGGGAGACCCAGTACTTC. The encoded protein is CASSSAEGGRETQYF.

This clonotype has at least ten counts. This CDR3 reads CASSLAGLRTPNYGYTF. Written as DNA, the CDR3 is TGTGCCAGCAGCTTAGCGGGGTTGCGGACACCAAACTATGGCTACACCTTC. V gene TRBV7-2 combines with J gene TRBJ1-2; D may be TRBD1 (5 bases). The CDR3 is 17 residues long. V was cut by 0 bases and J by 2 bases, with 16 bases left in between. The V gene's germline CDR1 is SGHTA and CDR2 FQGNSA.

The rearrangement links TRBV5-1 to TRBJ2-6, with 8 bases fitting TRBD1. CDR3 length: 16 residues. Germline V gene sequence: CDR1 SGHRS, CDR2 YFSETQ. V shed 4 bases, J shed 4 bases, and the junction held 7 bases outside the gene matches. The CDR3 region is CASSITTGEGANVLTF. CDR3 sequence (DNA): TGCGCCAGCAGCATAACGACAGGGGAAGGGGCCAACGTCCTGACTTTC.

Of note for this clonotype: An end of the junction does not agree with germline; a read error may underlie this. The rearrangement joins TRBV7-6 to TRBJ1-5; D not certain. CDR1 and CDR2 from the germline V gene are SGHVS and FNYEAQ. The CDR3 covers 13 residues. CDR3: CAGSLYSNQPQHF. The CDR3 DNA is TGTGCCGGCAGTTTATATAGCAATCAGCCCCAGCATTTT.

Regarding this clonotype: At one end the junction does not follow the germline gene, possibly because of a read error. The chain has TRBV29-1 and TRBJ1-1; D perhaps matches TRBD1 (6 bases). The CDR3 is 13 amino acids. CDR1 is SQVTM, CDR2 ANQGSEA, per germline. CDR3 DNA: TGCAGCACCGGGGTTGCCCGGGACACTGAGGCTTTCTTT. This encodes CSTGVARDTEAFF.